These T cell receptor beta chains were read from a single sample in a study of blood T cell repertoires in COVID-19. This table comes from immunoSEQ multiplex PCR, and its TCRdb copy is limited to in-frame clones, with some not included. The sample has roughly 190,000 clones, roughly three quarters seen once. Sequenced input: PBMCs or T cells enriched from blood (not recorded which). These receptors were obtained from a woman aged 50 to 60 with acute COVID-19. Both conserved end residues are part of each CDR3. The order of the fields is clone size, V gene, CDR3 length, J gene, D gene, CDR3 DNA, CDR3 protein. D genes are given only for firm matches. Expanded clones get a size class; other rows say once, few or many, or leave the size out.

NA	TRBV19	15	TRBJ2-1	TRBD2	TGTGCCAGTAGTAAGGGCGGGGGGGCTTACAATGAGCAGTTCTTC	CASSKGGGAYNEQFF
NA	TRBV9	15	TRBJ1-5	NA	TGTGCCAGCAGCGTAGCTCCGACAGCCGATCAGCCCCAGCATTTT	CASSVAPTADQPQHF
NA	TRBV7-2	13	TRBJ1-2	NA	TGTGCCAGCAGCTTATATACCAGGGATGGCTACACCTTC	CASSLYTRDGYTF
few	TRBV11-2	16	TRBJ2-1	TRBD2	TGTGCCAGCAGCTTAGAGCTAGCGGGGGGTGGGAATGAGCAGTTCTTC	CASSLELAGGGNEQFF
NA	TRBV2	12	TRBJ1-2	NA	TGTGCCAGCAGGGAGACTAACTATGGCTACACCTTC	CASRETNYGYTF
NA	TRBV7-8	13	TRBJ1-2	TRBD1	TGTGCCAGCAGACCGGACAGGGTGGGGGGCTACACCTTC	CASRPDRVGGYTF
NA	TRBV18	14	TRBJ1-1	NA	TGTGCCAGCTCTCTATCACAGGGGAACACTGAAGCTTTCTTT	CASSLSQGNTEAFF
NA	TRBV6-5	14	TRBJ2-5	TRBD2	TGTGCCAGTATTCTAGCGGGGGGCCAAGAGACCCAGTACTTC	CASILAGGQETQYF
NA	TRBV11-3	17	TRBJ1-3	TRBD1	TGTGCCAGCAGCTCCGGACAGGGAAAGGTCTCTGGAAACACCATATATTTT	CASSSGQGKVSGNTIYF
NA	TRBV6-2/TRBV6-3	12	TRBJ1-2	NA	TGTGCCAGCAGTGACAGGATCTATGGCTACACCTTC	CASSDRIYGYTF
NA	TRBV23-1	16	TRBJ1-4	TRBD1	TGCGCCAGCAGTCAATCGATAGGGGGCCCGGATGAAAAACTGTTTTTT	CASSQSIGGPDEKLFF
NA	TRBV7-6	15	TRBJ2-3	NA	TGTGCCAGCAGGCGAGGGGGGGTTAGCACAGATACGCAGTATTTT	CASRRGGVSTDTQYF
NA	TRBV7-9	15	TRBJ2-5	NA	TGTGCCAGCAGCTCTCTAACCCAGGGGGGAGAGACCCAGTACTTC	CASSSLTQGGETQYF
few	TRBV4-2	17	TRBJ2-1	NA	TGTGCCAGCAGCCCTCCCGCTCGGGGGGCCCCCTACAATGAGCAGTTCTTC	CASSPPARGAPYNEQFF
once	TRBV9	16	TRBJ1-1	NA	TGTGCCAGCAGCGTAGGGGCACTCACCGAGAACACTGAAGCTTTCTTT	CASSVGALTENTEAFF
NA	TRBV4-1	15	TRBJ2-3	TRBD2	TGCGCCAGCAGCCCGGGACTAGCATACACAGATACGCAGTATTTT	CASSPGLAYTDTQYF
NA	TRBV5-6	15	TRBJ1-1	TRBD1	TGTGCCAGCAGCCGCAGGGGGCTAGTCGACACTGAAGCTTTCTTT	CASSRRGLVDTEAFF
NA	TRBV7-3	15	TRBJ2-1	TRBD1	TGTGCCAGCAGCTTAGGGACAGGGATGTACAATGAGCAGTTCTTC	CASSLGTGMYNEQFF
few	TRBV7-8	15	TRBJ2-5	NA	TGTGCCAGCAGCGGCCTCGACAGGATTGGCGAGACCCAGTACTTC	CASSGLDRIGETQYF
NA	TRBV6-5	15	TRBJ1-4	TRBD1	TGTGCCAGCAACGGACACAGGGGGCAGGATGAAAAACTGTTTTTT	CASNGHRGQDEKLFF
once	TRBV2	12	TRBJ1-6	NA	TGTGCCAGCGGGACTCCGAATTCACCCCTCCACTTT	CASGTPNSPLHF
NA	TRBV28	16	TRBJ2-1	TRBD2	TGTGCCAGCAGTCCGATAGCGGGGAGTTCCTACAATGAGCAGTTCTTC	CASSPIAGSSYNEQFF
NA	TRBV5-6	16	TRBJ2-2	TRBD1	TGTGCCAGCAGCTTGGCCGAGACAGGGGGCACCGGGGAGCTGTTTTTT	CASSLAETGGTGELFF
once	TRBV28	16	TRBJ1-1	TRBD1	TGTGCCAGCAGTTTGACAGGGGGGGGTGTGAACACTGAAGCTTTCTTT	CASSLTGGGVNTEAFF
NA	TRBV4-2	15	TRBJ1-5	NA	TGTGCCAGCAGCGGCCGCGGGGGCGGAGTTCAGCCCCAGCATTTT	CASSGRGGGVQPQHF
NA	TRBV11-3	14	TRBJ1-1	NA	TGTGCCAGCAGCCGGGGTGGTATGAACACTGAAGCTTTCTTT	CASSRGGMNTEAFF
NA	TRBV19	12	TRBJ2-3	NA	TGTGCCAGTGGGCCCCCGGAGGTCCCCCGGTATTTT	CASGPPEVPRYF
NA	TRBV7-9	12	TRBJ1-2	TRBD1	TGTGCCAGCACCCCGACAGGGAATGGCTACACCTTC	CASTPTGNGYTF
many	TRBV24-1	13	TRBJ1-2	TRBD1	TGTGCCACCAGTGCCCGGGACAGCTATGGCTACACCTTC	CATSARDSYGYTF
NA	TRBV27	15	TRBJ2-5	NA	TGTGCCAGCAGTTTATGGGGCAGGGGCGAAGAGACCCAGTACTTC	CASSLWGRGEETQYF
NA	TRBV7-6	16	TRBJ1-1	TRBD1	TGTGCCAGCAGCTTAGGGGGACAGCACGGTGTCACTGAAGCTTTCTTT	CASSLGGQHGVTEAFF
many	TRBV2	14	TRBJ2-1	TRBD2	TGTGCCAGCAGTGAATCACCAGCGGGGTATGAGCAGTTCTTC	CASSESPAGYEQFF
NA	TRBV7-2	14	TRBJ1-4	NA	TGTGCCAGCAGCCGGAGCCTAACTAATGAAAAACTGTTTTTT	CASSRSLTNEKLFF
NA	TRBV7-6	13	TRBJ2-2	NA	TGTGCCAGCAGCTTAGGACTGCCCGGGGAGCTGTTTTTT	CASSLGLPGELFF
few	TRBV19	13	TRBJ1-2	TRBD1	TGTGCCAGTAGCCAGGGGGCCCACTATGGCTACACCTTC	CASSQGAHYGYTF
NA	TRBV28	14	TRBJ1-5	NA	TGTGCCAGCAGTTTAGGACAGCTTATCAGCAACCAGCATTTT	CASSLGQLISNQHF
few	TRBV4-3	15	TRBJ1-2	TRBD1	TGCGCCAGCAGCCAAATACAGGGGGATGACTATGGCTACACCTTC	CASSQIQGDDYGYTF
once	TRBV5-4	19	TRBJ1-1	NA	TGTGCCAGCAGCTCGGAGGATCTTCGATGGAGAGTACTGAACACTGAAGCTTTCTTT	CASSSEDLRWRVLNTEAFF
NA	TRBV11-2	15	TRBJ1-5	TRBD1	TGTGCCAGCAGCTTGGGACAGATGGGGAATCAGCCCCAGCATTTT	CASSLGQMGNQPQHF
NA	TRBV16	17	TRBJ1-5	TRBD1	TGTGCCAGCAGCCTTCGACCGGGACAGGGGATCGGTCAGCCCCAGCATTTT	CASSLRPGQGIGQPQHF
NA	TRBV27	16	TRBJ2-3	TRBD2	TGTGCCAGCCCCGGTGGGGCGGGGGACCTCACAGATACGCAGTATTTT	CASPGGAGDLTDTQYF
NA	TRBV9	16	TRBJ1-3	NA	TGTGCCAGCAGCGTAGAGGAGTCCACCTCTGGAAACACCATATATTTT	CASSVEESTSGNTIYF
NA	TRBV2	14	TRBJ2-2	NA	TGTGCCAGCAGTTCCCAGGGGTCCACCGGGGAGCTGTTTTTT	CASSSQGSTGELFF
NA	TRBV4-1	16	TRBJ2-3	TRBD2	TGCGCCAGCAGCCGGCGACTAGCGGAGCCCACAGATACGCAGTATTTT	CASSRRLAEPTDTQYF
few	TRBV6-1	12	TRBJ1-5	NA	TGTGCCAGCAGTGAAGAGGGGCAGCCCCAGCATTTT	CASSEEGQPQHF
once	TRBV5-1	14	TRBJ1-5	TRBD1	TGCGCCAGCAGCGACGGACAGGGGAGTCAGCCCCAGCATTTT	CASSDGQGSQPQHF
NA	TRBV19	13	TRBJ1-2	NA	TGTGCCAGTATGACGCCTGACTCCTATGGCTACACCTTC	CASMTPDSYGYTF
NA	TRBV5-4	15	TRBJ1-6	NA	TGTGCCAGCAGCTTGGGGTCAGGGCCTAATTCACCCCTCCACTTT	CASSLGSGPNSPLHF
NA	TRBV5-1	14	TRBJ1-6	NA	TGCGCCAGCAGCTTGGAACACCCGGGAAGGCCCCTCCACTTT	CASSLEHPGRPLHF